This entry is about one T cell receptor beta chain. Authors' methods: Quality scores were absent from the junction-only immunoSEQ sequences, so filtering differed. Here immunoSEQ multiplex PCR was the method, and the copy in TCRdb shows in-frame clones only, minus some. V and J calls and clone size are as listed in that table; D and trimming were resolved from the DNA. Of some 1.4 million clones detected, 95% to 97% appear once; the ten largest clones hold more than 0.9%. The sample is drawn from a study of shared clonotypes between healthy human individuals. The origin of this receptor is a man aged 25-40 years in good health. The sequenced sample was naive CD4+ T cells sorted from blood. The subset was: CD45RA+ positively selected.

CDR3 sequence reads: CASSMAGELFF. CDR3 bases: TGTGCCAGCAGTATGGCCGGGGAGCTGTTTTTT. V gene TRBV6-1 combines with J gene TRBJ2-2; unclear D gene. This CDR3 is 11 amino acids long. V was cut by 5 bases and J by 6 bases, with 4 bases left in between. From germline, CDR1 is MNHNS and CDR2 SASEGT.